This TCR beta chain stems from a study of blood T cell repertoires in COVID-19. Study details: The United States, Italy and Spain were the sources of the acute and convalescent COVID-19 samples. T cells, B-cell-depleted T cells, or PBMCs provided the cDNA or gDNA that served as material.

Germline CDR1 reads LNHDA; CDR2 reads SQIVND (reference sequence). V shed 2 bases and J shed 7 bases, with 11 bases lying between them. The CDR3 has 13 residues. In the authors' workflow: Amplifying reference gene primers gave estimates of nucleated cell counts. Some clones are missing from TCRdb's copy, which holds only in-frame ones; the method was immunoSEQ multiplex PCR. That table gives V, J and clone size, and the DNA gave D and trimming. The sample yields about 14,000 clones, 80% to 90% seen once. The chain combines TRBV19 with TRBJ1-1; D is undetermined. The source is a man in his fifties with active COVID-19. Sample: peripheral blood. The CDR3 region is CASSIQARVEAFF. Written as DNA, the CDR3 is TGTGCCAGTAGTATACAGGCGCGCGTTGAAGCTTTCTTT.